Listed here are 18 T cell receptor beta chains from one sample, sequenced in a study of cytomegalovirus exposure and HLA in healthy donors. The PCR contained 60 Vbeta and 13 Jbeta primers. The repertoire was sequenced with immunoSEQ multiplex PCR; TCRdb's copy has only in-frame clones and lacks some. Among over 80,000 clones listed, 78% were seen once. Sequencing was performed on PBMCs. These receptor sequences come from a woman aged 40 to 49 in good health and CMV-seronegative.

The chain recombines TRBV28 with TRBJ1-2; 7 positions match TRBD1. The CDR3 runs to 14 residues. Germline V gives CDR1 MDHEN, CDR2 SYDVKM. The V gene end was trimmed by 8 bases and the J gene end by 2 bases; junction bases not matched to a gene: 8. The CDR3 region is CASVAGGPNYGYTF. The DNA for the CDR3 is TGTGCCAGCGTGGCAGGGGGGCCAAACTATGGCTACACCTTC.

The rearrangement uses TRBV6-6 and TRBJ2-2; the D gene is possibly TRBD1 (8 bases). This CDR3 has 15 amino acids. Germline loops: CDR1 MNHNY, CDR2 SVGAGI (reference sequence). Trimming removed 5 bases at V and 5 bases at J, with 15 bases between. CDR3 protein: CASSRDRGGTGELFF. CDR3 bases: TGTGCCAGCAGTCGCGACAGGGGAGGGACCGGGGAGCTGTTTTTT.

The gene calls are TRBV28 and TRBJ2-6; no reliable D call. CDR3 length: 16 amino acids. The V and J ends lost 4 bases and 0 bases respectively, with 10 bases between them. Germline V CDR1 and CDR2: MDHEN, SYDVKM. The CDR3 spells CASSSLQASGANVLTF. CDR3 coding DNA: TGTGCCAGCAGTTCCCTCCAAGCCTCTGGGGCCAACGTCCTGACTTTC.

CDR3 protein: CASSYQISQPQHF. CDR3 coding DNA: TGTGCCAGCAGTTACCAGATCAGTCAGCCCCAGCATTTT. The rearrangement joins TRBV28 to TRBJ1-5; no reliable D call. The V and J ends lost 4 bases and 6 bases respectively, with 10 bases between them. This CDR3 has 13 residues. Germline V gene lookup returns CDR1 MDHEN and CDR2 SYDVKM.

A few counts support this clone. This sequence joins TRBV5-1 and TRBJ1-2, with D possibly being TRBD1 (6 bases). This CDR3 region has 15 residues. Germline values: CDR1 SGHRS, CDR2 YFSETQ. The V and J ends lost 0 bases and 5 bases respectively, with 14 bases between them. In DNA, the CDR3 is TGCGCCAGCAGCTTGGAGCCAGGGGTAGGATATGGCTACACCTTC. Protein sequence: CASSLEPGVGYGYTF.

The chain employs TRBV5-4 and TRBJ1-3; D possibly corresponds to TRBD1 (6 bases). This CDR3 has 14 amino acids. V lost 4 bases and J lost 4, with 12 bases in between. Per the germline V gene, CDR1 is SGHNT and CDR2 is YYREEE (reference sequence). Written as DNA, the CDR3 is TGTGCCAGCAGCCTCGGGACAACCGGAAACACCATATATTTT. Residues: CASSLGTTGNTIYF.

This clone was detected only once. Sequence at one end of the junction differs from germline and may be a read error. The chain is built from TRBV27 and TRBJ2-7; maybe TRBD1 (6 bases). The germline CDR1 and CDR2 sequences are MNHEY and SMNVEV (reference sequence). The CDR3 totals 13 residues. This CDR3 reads CASTPQGSHEQYF. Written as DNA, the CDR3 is TGTGCCAGCACACCACAGGGCTCCCACGAGCAGTACTTC.

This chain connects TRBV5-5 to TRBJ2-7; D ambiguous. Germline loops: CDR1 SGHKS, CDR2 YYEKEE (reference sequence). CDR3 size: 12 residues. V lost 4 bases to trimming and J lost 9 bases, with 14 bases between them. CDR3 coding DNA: TGTGCCAGCAGCCAGACTCCTACGGGGCAGTACTTC. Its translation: CASSQTPTGQYF.

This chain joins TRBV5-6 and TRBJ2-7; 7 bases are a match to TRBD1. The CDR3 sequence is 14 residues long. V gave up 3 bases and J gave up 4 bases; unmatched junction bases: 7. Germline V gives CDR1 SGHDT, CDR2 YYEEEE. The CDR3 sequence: CASSSTGLEYEQYF. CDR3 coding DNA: TGTGCCAGCAGCTCGACAGGGCTGGAATACGAGCAGTACTTC.

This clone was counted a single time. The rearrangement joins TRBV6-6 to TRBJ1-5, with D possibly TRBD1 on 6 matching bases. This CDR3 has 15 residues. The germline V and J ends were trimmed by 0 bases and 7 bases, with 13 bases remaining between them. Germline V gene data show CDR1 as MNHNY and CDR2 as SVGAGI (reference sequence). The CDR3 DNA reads TGTGCCAGCAGTTACTCTGACAGCCAGGGGCAGCCCCAGCATTTT. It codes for CASSYSDSQGQPQHF.

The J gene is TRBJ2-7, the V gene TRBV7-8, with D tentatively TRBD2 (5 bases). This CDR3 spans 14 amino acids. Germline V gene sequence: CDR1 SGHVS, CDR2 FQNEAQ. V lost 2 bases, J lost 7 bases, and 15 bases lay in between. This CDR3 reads CASSLSEGQGEQYF. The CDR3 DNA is TGTGCCAGCAGCTTATCTGAGGGCCAAGGGGAGCAGTACTTC.

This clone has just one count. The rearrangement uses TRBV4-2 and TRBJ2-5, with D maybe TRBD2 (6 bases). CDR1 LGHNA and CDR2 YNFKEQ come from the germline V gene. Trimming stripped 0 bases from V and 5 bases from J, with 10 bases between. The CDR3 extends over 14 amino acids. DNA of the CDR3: TGTGCCAGCAGCCAAGACGAAGGAGGGGAGACCCAGTACTTC. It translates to CASSQDEGGETQYF.

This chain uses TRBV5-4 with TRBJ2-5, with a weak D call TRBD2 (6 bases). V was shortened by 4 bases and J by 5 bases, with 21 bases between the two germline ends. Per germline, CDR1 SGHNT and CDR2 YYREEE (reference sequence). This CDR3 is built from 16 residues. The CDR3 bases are TGTGCCAGCAGCAGGAGGGTTGGAGGGGCCATGGAGACCCAGTACTTC. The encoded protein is CASSRRVGGAMETQYF.

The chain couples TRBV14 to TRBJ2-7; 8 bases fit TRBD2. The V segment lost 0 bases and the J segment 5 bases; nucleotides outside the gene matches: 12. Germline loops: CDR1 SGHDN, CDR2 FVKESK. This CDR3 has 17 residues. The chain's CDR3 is CASSQDLPSGSNNEQYF. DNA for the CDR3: TGTGCCAGCAGCCAAGATCTGCCCAGCGGGAGTAACAACGAGCAGTACTTC.

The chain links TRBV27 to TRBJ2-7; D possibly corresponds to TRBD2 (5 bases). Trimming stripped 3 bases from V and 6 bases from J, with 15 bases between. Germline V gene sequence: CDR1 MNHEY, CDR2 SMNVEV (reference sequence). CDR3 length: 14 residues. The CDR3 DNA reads TGTGCCAGCAGTTTGAGTCTAGCCAACCGCGAGCAGTACTTC. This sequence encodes CASSLSLANREQYF.

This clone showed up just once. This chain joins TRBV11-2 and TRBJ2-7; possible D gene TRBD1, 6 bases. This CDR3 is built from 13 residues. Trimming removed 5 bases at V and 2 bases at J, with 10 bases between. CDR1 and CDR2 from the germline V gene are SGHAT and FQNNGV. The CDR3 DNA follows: TGTGCCAGCAGCCCCAGGGGCCCCTACGAGCAGTACTTC. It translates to CASSPRGPYEQYF.

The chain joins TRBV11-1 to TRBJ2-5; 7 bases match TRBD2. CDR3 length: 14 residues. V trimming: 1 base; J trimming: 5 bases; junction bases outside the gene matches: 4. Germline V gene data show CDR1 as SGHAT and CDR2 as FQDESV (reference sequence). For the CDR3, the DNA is TGTGCCAGCAGCTTAGTCCTCGGGGGGGAGACCCAGTACTTC. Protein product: CASSLVLGGETQYF.

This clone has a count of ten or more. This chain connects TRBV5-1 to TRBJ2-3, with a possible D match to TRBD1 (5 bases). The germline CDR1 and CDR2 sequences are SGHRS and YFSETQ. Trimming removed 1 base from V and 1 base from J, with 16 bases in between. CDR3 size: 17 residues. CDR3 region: CASSLRGQGSGTDTQYF. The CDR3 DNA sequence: TGCGCCAGCAGCTTGAGGGGCCAGGGTTCGGGCACAGATACGCAGTATTTT.